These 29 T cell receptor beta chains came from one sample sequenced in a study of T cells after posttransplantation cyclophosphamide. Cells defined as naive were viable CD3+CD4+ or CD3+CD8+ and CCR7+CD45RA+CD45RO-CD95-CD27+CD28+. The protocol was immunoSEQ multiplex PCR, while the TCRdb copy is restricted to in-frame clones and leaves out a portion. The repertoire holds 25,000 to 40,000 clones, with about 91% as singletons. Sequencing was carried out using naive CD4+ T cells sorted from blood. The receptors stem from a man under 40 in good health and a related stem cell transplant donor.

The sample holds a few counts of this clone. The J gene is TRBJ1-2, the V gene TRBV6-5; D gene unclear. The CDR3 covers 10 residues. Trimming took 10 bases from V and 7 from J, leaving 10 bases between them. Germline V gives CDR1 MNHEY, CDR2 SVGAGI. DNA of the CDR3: TGTGCCACCATCTCGGGTGGCTACACCTTC. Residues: CATISGGYTF.

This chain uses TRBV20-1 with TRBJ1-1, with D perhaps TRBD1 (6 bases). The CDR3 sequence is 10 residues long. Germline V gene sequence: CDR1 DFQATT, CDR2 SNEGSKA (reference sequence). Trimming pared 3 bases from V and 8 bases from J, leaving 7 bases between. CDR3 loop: CSASRGEAFF. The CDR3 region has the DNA TGCAGTGCTAGTAGGGGGGAAGCTTTCTTT.

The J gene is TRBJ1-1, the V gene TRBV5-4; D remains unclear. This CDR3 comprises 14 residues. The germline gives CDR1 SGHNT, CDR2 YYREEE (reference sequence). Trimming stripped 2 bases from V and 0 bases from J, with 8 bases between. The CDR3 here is CASSFTTMNTEAFF. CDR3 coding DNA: TGTGCCAGCAGCTTTACAACAATGAACACTGAAGCTTTCTTT.

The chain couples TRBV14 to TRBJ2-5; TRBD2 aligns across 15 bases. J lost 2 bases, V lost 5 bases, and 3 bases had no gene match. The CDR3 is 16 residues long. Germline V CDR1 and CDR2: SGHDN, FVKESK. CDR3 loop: CASSFGLAGGQETQYF. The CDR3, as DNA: TGTGCCAGCAGCTTCGGACTAGCGGGGGGGCAAGAGACCCAGTACTTC.

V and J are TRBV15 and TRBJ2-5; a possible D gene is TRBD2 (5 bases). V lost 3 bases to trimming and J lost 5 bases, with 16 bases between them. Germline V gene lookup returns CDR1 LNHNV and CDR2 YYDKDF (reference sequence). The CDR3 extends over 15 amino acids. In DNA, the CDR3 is TGTGCCACCAGCAGGAGCGGAACGTTCGGGGAGACCCAGTACTTC. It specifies CATSRSGTFGETQYF.

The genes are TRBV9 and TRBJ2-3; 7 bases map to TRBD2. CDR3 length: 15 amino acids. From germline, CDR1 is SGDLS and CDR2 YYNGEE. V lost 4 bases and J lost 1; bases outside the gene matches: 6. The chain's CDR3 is CASSLRGVGTDTQYF. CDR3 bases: TGTGCCAGCAGCTTACGGGGGGTAGGCACAGATACGCAGTATTTT.

CDR3: CASSSGGAGGSGYTF. As DNA, the CDR3 is TGTGCCAGCAGTTCAGGGGGGGCAGGGGGCTCTGGCTACACCTTC. The chain has TRBV28 and TRBJ1-2; 8 nucleotides agree with TRBD1. V shed 4 bases, J shed 7 bases, and the junction held 11 bases outside the gene matches. The V gene's germline CDR1 is MDHEN and CDR2 SYDVKM. The CDR3 covers 15 residues.

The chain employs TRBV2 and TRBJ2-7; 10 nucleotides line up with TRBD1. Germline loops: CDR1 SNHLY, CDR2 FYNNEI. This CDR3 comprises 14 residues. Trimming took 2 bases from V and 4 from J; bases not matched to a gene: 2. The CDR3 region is CASSERDRGYEQYF. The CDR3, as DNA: TGTGCCAGCAGTGAAAGGGACAGGGGATACGAGCAGTACTTC.

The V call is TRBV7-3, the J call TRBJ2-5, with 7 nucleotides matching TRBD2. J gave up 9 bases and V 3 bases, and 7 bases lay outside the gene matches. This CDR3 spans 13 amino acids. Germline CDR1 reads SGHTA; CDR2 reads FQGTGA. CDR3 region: CASSFLRGWPQYF. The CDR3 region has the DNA TGTGCCAGCAGCTTTCTGCGGGGGTGGCCCCAGTACTTC.

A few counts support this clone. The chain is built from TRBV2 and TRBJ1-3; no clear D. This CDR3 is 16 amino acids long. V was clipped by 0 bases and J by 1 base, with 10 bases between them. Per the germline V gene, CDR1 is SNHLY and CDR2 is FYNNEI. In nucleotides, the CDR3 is TGTGCCAGCAGTGAAGCAAGATCAGGATCTGGAAACACCATATATTTT. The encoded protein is CASSEARSGSGNTIYF.

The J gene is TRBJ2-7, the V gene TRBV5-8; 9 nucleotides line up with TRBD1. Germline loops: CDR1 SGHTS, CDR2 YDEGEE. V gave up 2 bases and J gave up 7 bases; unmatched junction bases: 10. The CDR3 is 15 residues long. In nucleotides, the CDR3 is TGTGCCAGCAGCTTTAATAGGGACAGGGATGAAGAGCAGTACTTC. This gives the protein CASSFNRDRDEEQYF.

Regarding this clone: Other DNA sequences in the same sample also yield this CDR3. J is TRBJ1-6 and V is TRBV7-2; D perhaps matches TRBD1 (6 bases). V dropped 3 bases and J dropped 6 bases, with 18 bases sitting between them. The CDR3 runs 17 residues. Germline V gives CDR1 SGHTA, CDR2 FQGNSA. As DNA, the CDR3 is TGTGCCAGCAGCTTCCGGGACACAAGGTTCCTTAATTCACCCCTCCACTTT. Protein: CASSFRDTRFLNSPLHF.

CDR3 bases: TGCGCCAGCAGCTGGGGACAGGGGGTCAGTTCACCCCTCCACTTT. Protein product: CASSWGQGVSSPLHF. V and J are TRBV5-1 and TRBJ1-6; the match to TRBD1 covers 11 bases. Trimming at V came to 3 bases and at J to 9 bases, leaving 5 bases not matched to a gene. The CDR3 is 15 amino acids. Germline assignment: CDR1 SGHRS and CDR2 YFSETQ. The entire variable domain, with the rest obtained from reference TRBV5-1 and TRBJ1-6, is as follows: KAGVTQTPRYLIKTRGQQVTLSCSPISGHRSVSWYQQTPGQGLQFLFEYFSETQRNKGNFPGRFSGRQFSNSRSEMNVSTLELGDSALYLCASSWGQGVSSPLHFGNGTRLTVT.

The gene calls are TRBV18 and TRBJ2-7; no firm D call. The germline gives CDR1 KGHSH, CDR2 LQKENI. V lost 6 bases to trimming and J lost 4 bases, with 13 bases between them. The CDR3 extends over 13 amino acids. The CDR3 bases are TGTGCCAGCTCCCCCCAAGCGTTTTACGAGCAGTACTTC. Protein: CASSPQAFYEQYF.

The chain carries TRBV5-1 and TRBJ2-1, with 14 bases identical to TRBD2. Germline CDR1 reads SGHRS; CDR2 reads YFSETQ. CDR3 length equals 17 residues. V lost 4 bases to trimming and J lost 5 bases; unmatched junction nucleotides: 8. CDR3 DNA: TGCGCCAGCAGCCTGGGACTAGCGGGGGCAAGGGACAATGAGCAGTTCTTC. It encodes CASSLGLAGARDNEQFF.

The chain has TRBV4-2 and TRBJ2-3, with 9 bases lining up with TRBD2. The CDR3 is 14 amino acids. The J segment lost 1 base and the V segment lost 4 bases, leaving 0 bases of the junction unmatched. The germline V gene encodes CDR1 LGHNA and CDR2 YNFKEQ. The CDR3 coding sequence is TGTGCCAGCAGCCGGACTAGCGGCACAGATACGCAGTATTTT. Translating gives CASSRTSGTDTQYF.

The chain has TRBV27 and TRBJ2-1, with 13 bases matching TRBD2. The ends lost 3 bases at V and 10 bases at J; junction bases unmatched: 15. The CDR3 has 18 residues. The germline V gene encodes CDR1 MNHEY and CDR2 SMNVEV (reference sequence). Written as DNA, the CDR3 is TGTGCCAGCAGTTTGCTCACCGGGACTAGCGGGGACACAGGGGAGCAGTTCTTC. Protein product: CASSLLTGTSGDTGEQFF.

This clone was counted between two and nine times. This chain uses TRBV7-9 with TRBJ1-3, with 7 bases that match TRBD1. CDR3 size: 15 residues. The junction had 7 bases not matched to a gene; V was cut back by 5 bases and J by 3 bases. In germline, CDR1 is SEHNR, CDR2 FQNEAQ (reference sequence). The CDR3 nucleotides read TGTGCCAGCAGCACCCCGACAGGGATTGGAAACACCATATATTTT. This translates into CASSTPTGIGNTIYF. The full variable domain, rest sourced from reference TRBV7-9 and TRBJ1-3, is DTGVSQNPRHKITKRGQNVTFRCDPISEHNRLYWYRQTLGQGPEFLTYFQNEAQLEKSRLLSDRFSAERPKGSFSTLEIQRTEQGDSAMYLCASSTPTGIGNTIYFGEGSWLTVV.

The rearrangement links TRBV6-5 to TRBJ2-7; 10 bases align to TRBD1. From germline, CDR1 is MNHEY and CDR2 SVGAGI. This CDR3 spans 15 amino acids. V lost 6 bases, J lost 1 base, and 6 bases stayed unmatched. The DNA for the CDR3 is TGTGCCAGCAGCCGGCCGGGACAGGGGTCCTACGAGCAGTACTTC. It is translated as CASSRPGQGSYEQYF.

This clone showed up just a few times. CDR3 coding DNA: TGTGCCATCAGTGAGTCGGGCAGACAGGGGGCCGCCGAGCAGTACTTC. It codes for CAISESGRQGAAEQYF. The V and J genes are TRBV10-3 and TRBJ2-7, with 10 bases aligning to TRBD1. The ends lost 0 bases at V and 6 bases at J; junction bases unmatched: 8. The germline gives CDR1 ENHRY, CDR2 SYGVKD. There are 16 residues in the CDR3.

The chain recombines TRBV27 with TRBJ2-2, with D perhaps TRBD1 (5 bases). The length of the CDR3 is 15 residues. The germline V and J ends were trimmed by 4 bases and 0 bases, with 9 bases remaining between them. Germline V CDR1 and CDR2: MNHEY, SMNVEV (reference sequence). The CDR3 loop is CASSWGRSNTGELFF. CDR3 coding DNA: TGTGCCAGCAGTTGGGGCAGGTCGAACACCGGGGAGCTGTTTTTT.

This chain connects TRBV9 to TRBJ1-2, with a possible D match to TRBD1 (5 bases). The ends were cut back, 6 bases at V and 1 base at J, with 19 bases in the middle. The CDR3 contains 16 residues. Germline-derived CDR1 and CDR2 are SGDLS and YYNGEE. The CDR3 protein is CASTAGGSFLNYGYTF. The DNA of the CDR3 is TGTGCCAGCACCGCTGGGGGGTCCTTTCTTAACTATGGCTACACCTTC. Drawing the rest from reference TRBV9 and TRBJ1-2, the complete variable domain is DSGVTQTPKHLITATGQRVTLRCSPRSGDLSVYWYQQSLDQGLQFLIQYYNGEERAKGNILERFSAQQFPDLHSELNLSSLELGDSALYFCASTAGGSFLNYGYTFGSGTRLTVV.

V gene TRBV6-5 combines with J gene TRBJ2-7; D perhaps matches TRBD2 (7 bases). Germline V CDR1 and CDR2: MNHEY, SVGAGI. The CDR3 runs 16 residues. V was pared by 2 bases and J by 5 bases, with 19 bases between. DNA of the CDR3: TGTGCCAGCAGTTACGGAGGGGGGGCCGAGAGAAACGAGCAGTACTTC. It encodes CASSYGGGAERNEQYF.

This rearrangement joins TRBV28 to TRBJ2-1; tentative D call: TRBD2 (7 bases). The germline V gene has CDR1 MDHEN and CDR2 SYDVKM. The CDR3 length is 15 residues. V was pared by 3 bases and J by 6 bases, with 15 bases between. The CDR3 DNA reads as TGTGCCAGCAGTTTCTTCGGGGGGCGGGGCAATGAGCAGTTCTTC. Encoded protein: CASSFFGGRGNEQFF.

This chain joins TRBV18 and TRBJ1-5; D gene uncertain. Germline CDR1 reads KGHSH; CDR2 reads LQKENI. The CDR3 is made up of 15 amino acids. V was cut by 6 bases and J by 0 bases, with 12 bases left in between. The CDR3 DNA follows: TGTGCCAGCTCCTTTACAGAGAATAGCAATCAGCCCCAGCATTTT. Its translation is CASSFTENSNQPQHF.

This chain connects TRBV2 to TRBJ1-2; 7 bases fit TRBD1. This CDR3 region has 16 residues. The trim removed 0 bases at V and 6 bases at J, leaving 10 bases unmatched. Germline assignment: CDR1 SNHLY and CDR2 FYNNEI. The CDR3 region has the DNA TGTGCCAGCAGTGAAGCGCTTCGGACAGGTTCTAATGGCTACACCTTC. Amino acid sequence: CASSEALRTGSNGYTF.

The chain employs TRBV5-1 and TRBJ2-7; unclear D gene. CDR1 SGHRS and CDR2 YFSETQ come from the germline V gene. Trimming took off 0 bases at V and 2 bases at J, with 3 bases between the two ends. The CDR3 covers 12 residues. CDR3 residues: CASSLATYEQYF. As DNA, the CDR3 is TGCGCCAGCAGCTTGGCCACCTACGAGCAGTACTTC.

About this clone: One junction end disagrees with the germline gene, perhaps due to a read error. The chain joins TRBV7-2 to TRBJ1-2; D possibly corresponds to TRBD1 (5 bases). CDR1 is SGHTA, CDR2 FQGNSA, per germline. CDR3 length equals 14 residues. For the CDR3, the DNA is TGTGTCAGCAGCTTAGGAGCAGGGCCGAATGGCTACACCTTC. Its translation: CVSSLGAGPNGYTF.

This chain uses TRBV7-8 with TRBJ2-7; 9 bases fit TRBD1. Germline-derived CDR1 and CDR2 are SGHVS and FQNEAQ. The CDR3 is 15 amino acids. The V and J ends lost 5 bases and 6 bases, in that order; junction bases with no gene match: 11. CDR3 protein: CASSRPGQGTREQYF. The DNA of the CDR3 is TGTGCCAGCAGCCGACCGGGACAGGGAACTCGCGAGCAGTACTTC. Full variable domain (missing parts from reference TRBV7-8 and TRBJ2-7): GAGVSQSPRYKVAKRGQDVALRCDPISGHVSLFWYQQALGQGPEFLTYFQNEAQLDKSGLPSDRFFAERPEGSVSTLKIQRTQQEDSAVYLCASSRPGQGTREQYFGPGTRLTVT.